The rows below give T cell receptor beta chains drawn from one sample of a study of identical twins. MiXCR, run by TCRdb on the 5' RACE reads, gives a single entry per CDR3 protein. The sample includes about 240,000 distinct CDR3 sequences, 10% to 13% seen only once; the top ten take 9% to 10%. The source material was memory T cells sorted from blood. The receptor set was obtained from a man aged 45-65 years in good health. The conserved cysteine and the conserved F or W are not part of the CDR3 here. The order of the fields is D gene, V gene, J gene, CDR3 protein. The D gene is left open where the match is weak.

D: .; V: TRBV7-2; J: TRBJ1-4; CDR3: ASSQRSGVMANEKLF
D: .; V: TRBV20-1; J: TRBJ1-5; CDR3: SATGPEHSNQPQH
D: TRBD2; V: TRBV20-1; J: TRBJ2-2; CDR3: SAPRTSAVTGELF
D: TRBD2; V: TRBV7-2; J: TRBJ2-3; CDR3: ASSPQLAGGADTQY
D: .; V: TRBV20-1; J: TRBJ2-7; CDR3: SARDFAESSYEQY
D: TRBD2; V: TRBV4-3; J: TRBJ2-3; CDR3: ASAISGGLYTDTQY
D: .; V: TRBV5-5; J: TRBJ1-2; CDR3: ASSSGGIGRDGYT
D: .; V: TRBV28; J: TRBJ2-2; CDR3: ASNKGPSLTKGSRSAGELF
D: .; V: TRBV29-1; J: TRBJ1-1; CDR3: SVAHLEAF
D: .; V: TRBV20-1; J: TRBJ2-5; CDR3: SARESRAQETQY
D: .; V: TRBV12-5; J: TRBJ2-1; CDR3: ASGLANSNEQF
D: TRBD1; V: TRBV6-5; J: TRBJ2-5; CDR3: ASSYATGGRDSQY
D: .; V: TRBV11-2; J: TRBJ2-7; CDR3: ASSSTWEQY
D: TRBD2; V: TRBV11-2; J: TRBJ2-7; CDR3: ASSLEPRLAGEQY
D: .; V: TRBV18; J: TRBJ2-4; CDR3: ASSPSQADIQY
D: .; V: TRBV5-1; J: TRBJ2-7; CDR3: ASSLDGTYEQY
D: TRBD2; V: TRBV7-3; J: TRBJ2-5; CDR3: ASSLNHGTSGQETQY
D: .; V: TRBV7-2; J: TRBJ1-2; CDR3: ASSPGRVGGYT
D: .; V: TRBV24-1; J: TRBJ2-5; CDR3: ATSMGRGTQETQY
D: .; V: TRBV30; J: TRBJ1-6; CDR3: AWSMNSPLH
D: TRBD1; V: TRBV12-3/TRBV12-4; J: TRBJ2-7; CDR3: ASSATGQAYEQY
D: TRBD1; V: TRBV4-2; J: TRBJ1-1; CDR3: ASSQGTGGAAEAF
D: TRBD1; V: TRBV19; J: TRBJ2-1; CDR3: ASEGDRDYNEQF
D: .; V: TRBV29-1; J: TRBJ2-5; CDR3: SVVFETQY
D: .; V: TRBV2; J: TRBJ1-6; CDR3: ASSEGDPYNSPLH
D: .; V: TRBV11-2; J: TRBJ2-7; CDR3: ASSLSYSDYEQY
D: .; V: TRBV3-1; J: TRBJ2-6; CDR3: ASSQDPGPLS
D: TRBD2; V: TRBV27; J: TRBJ2-1; CDR3: ASSPWTSGRAKHSYNEQF
D: TRBD2; V: TRBV7-2; J: TRBJ2-2; CDR3: ASSLTSGGTGELF
D: .; V: TRBV29-1; J: TRBJ2-7; CDR3: SVEVWGNEQY
D: TRBD1; V: TRBV12-3/TRBV12-4; J: TRBJ2-6; CDR3: ASSPTSGGMKGANVLT
D: TRBD1; V: TRBV20-1; J: TRBJ1-1; CDR3: SARDRGDSGTEAF
D: .; V: TRBV20-1; J: TRBJ2-5; CDR3: SAFDRDHQETQY
D: TRBD1; V: TRBV7-9; J: TRBJ2-7; CDR3: ASSLSSGTGIRYEQY
D: .; V: TRBV20-1; J: TRBJ2-2; CDR3: SAAIRGLLTGELF
D: TRBD2; V: TRBV7-2; J: TRBJ2-1; CDR3: ASSPDLAGGEQF
D: .; V: TRBV29-1; J: TRBJ2-1; CDR3: SASYNEQF
D: .; V: TRBV12-3/TRBV12-4; J: TRBJ2-2; CDR3: ASSSMGGTGELF
D: .; V: TRBV21-1; J: TRBJ1-2; CDR3: ASSHGGPANGYT
D: TRBD1; V: TRBV27; J: TRBJ2-1; CDR3: ASSRTGWNNEQF
D: TRBD2; V: TRBV2; J: TRBJ2-3; CDR3: ASSEVSGRATTATDTQY
D: TRBD2; V: TRBV4-2; J: TRBJ2-3; CDR3: ASSQTSGGEDTQY
D: TRBD1; V: TRBV12-3/TRBV12-4; J: TRBJ2-7; CDR3: ASRLGDSSYEQY
D: .; V: TRBV20-1; J: TRBJ1-6; CDR3: SVLGELNNSPLH
D: .; V: TRBV7-2; J: TRBJ1-6; CDR3: ASRLDYYNSPLH
D: TRBD2; V: TRBV7-9; J: TRBJ2-7; CDR3: ASSPVGRARGDEQY
D: .; V: TRBV7-8; J: TRBJ2-7; CDR3: ASSLVASSAHEQY
D: TRBD1; V: TRBV20-1; J: TRBJ1-2; CDR3: SARGFDRGYGYT
D: TRBD1; V: TRBV7-2; J: TRBJ1-2; CDR3: ASSSKGTEYDGYT
D: TRBD1; V: TRBV11-2; J: TRBJ2-1; CDR3: ASSMPGGDEQF
D: .; V: TRBV27; J: TRBJ2-7; CDR3: ASSPQGGYLREQY
D: .; V: TRBV27; J: TRBJ2-1; CDR3: ASSQGPHGNEQF
D: .; V: TRBV28; J: TRBJ1-5; CDR3: ASSLDSGSNQPQH
D: TRBD1; V: TRBV7-2; J: TRBJ2-3; CDR3: ASSLLDREYHTQY
D: TRBD1; V: TRBV2; J: TRBJ1-2; CDR3: ASRTGSFSYGYT
D: .; V: TRBV4-3; J: TRBJ1-3; CDR3: ASSQDRRISGNTIY
D: .; V: TRBV3-1; J: TRBJ1-1; CDR3: ASSKGKVESF
D: TRBD2; V: TRBV7-9; J: TRBJ2-7; CDR3: ASTLAGNYEQY
D: .; V: TRBV20-1; J: TRBJ2-1; CDR3: SARSTRGTEQF
D: .; V: TRBV4-1; J: TRBJ1-6; CDR3: ASSQGTAGPLH